This entry features one T cell receptor (beta chain) sequence. No cognate antigen has been identified for it. Qualities for individual bases were not recorded, and no much larger clone is one base off. V is pared back by 1 base and J by 2 bases, with 8 bases lying between the germline termini. From a lookup of the germline V gene, CDR1 and CDR2 are ENHRY and SYGVKD. The CDR3, from cysteine to phenylalanine, totals 14 residues. The CDR3 DNA has 42 bases and is translated from base 1. Library preparation employed the immunoSEQ multiplex PCR assay. The multiplex PCR relied on a mix of 60 forward primers for TCR Vbeta segments and 13 reverse primers for TCR Jbeta segments. Amplification of the CDR3 region of rearranged TCR beta genes was performed with a multiplex PCR assay on genomic DNA. Amplified TCR beta libraries were sequenced as 87-base-pair reads on the Illumina HiSeq System. From the authors' description of their analysis: In a later analysis, tens of millions of unique TCR beta chains were counted across the approximately 640 repertoires, and roughly 10 million of these chains were shared by at least two donors. Raw reads were error-corrected and collapsed into unique sequences with a nearest-neighbor algorithm that merged closely related sequences to remove PCR and sequencing errors. To assign V, D and J gene segments, CDR3 sequences were aligned to IMGT reference sequences. For a sequence to be retained, a match of at least six nucleotides to both a V gene segment and a J gene segment was required. Rearrangements were classified as productive when the CDR3 lacked stop codons and remained in frame with V and J, and all other rearrangements were classified as non-productive. Following IMGT convention, CDR3 was defined as the stretch from the second conserved V-encoded cysteine up to the conserved J-encoded phenylalanine. In an earlier analysis of around 640 of the donors, sequences lacking an unambiguous match to a single V gene segment were excluded. An earlier analysis of approximately 590 of the donors classified V segments as functional when productive rearrangements were above 56.7% and as segregating when the standard deviation between donors was above 5%. A statistical classification framework was built to diagnose cytomegalovirus status from the catalog of TCR beta chain sequences. In a later analysis, TCR nucleotide sequences were compared against IMGT/GENE-DB human TR gene sequences so that V and J genes could be assigned. The TCRdist pipeline was used in a later analysis to assign CDR3 sequences and most-parsimonious VDJ recombination scenarios. In a later analysis, each TCR beta chain was defined by its CDR3 amino acid sequence together with its V-gene family, and reads lacking a unique V-gene family were excluded. In a later analysis, approximately 640 highly shared, low-generation-probability nucleotide sequences were removed to address suspected cross-contamination and a sequencing artifact. For each public chain, a later analysis derived a clonal expansion index from normalized ranks of inferred template counts within each repertoire. In a later analysis, generation probabilities were computed with a VDJ recombination model fitted to out-of-frame rearrangements, and the resulting probabilities were checked against IGoR. In a later analysis, TCR-TCR, TCR-HLA and TCR-CMV co-occurrence was scored with hypergeometric tests, and a repertoire-size bias correction was applied to TCR pairs. False discovery rates were estimated in a later analysis by permuting HLA or CMV assignments 20 times. In a later analysis, co-occurring TCRs were grouped with DBSCAN, and TCRdist sequence similarity was added when clustering was performed within HLA-allele-positive subsets. Repertoires with fewer than 30,000 or more than 120,000 public chains, plus five repertoires with anomalous nucleotide sharing, were excluded from co-occurrence clustering. TCRdb holds this immuneACCESS table with in-frame rearrangements only. Some clones are missing; in checked studies, unresolved V genes explain under half, and the rest has no known cause. The V and J calls and the clone size are those of that table, but D and trimming were determined from the DNA. Within this sample are about 130,000 clones, with just under 85% of them counted one time only. In total, the top ten clones hold around 2.5% of the sample.

This sample is part of a study of cytomegalovirus exposure and HLA in healthy donors (TCRdb year 2017). Broadly, across the study: In an earlier analysis of 587 of the donors, 250 to 350 Gb of sequence data and 117 million unique TCR beta sequences from some 170 million T cells were reported. An earlier analysis of more than 450 of the donors used high-throughput TCR beta sequencing to judge whether each TCR beta V gene segment behaved as functional or pseudogenic. The number of typed donors differed by locus: roughly 620-640 for A, B, C, DRB1 and DQB1; 522 for DQA1; some 610 for DPA1; and roughly 470 for DPB1. The T cell repertoires of 666 subjects were profiled by immunosequencing and related to cytomegalovirus serostatus. Donor age, sex, ethnicity and CMV serostatus were collected together with the repertoire data. Approximately 310 gigabases of sequencing data and tens of millions of unique TCR sequences made up an early release that covered several hundred HLA-typed donors. Every repertoire in the discovery cohort had been generated on one and the same sequencing platform. Rather than using new phenotypic data, the later analysis identified candidate immune exposures from TCR beta sequences and from how often those sequences occurred across donors. Among 300 to 500 genotyped donors of the cohort, an average of around 250,000 unique TCR beta nucleotide sequences was sequenced per donor, of which approximately 19% were non-productive. A later genetic analysis used genome-wide SNP genotypes for about 55% of the 666 donors, treating that subset as a discovery cohort. Both class I and class II loci were covered by HLA typing, at four-digit resolution. The study aimed to test whether signatures of past pathogen exposure could be identified by cataloging public T cell receptors. About 5 DR-DQ haplotypes were handled as single units for association and clustering, since linkage in the cohort was strong. The genetic ancestry cluster associated with self-reported Caucasian donors included over 65% of the roughly 380 genotyped donors. A separate validation cohort of more than 100 different subjects was used in addition to the 666-subject first cohort. A later analysis re-examined previously published TCR beta repertoires from over 500 donors and added high-resolution HLA genotyping to investigate patterns of TCR occurrence. High-throughput TCR immunosequencing, statistical association of individual TCRs with disease status, and machine learning were combined to predict cytomegalovirus infection status.

The cohort consisted of 600 to 750 healthy bone marrow donors. At the time of sampling, every cohort member was nominally healthy, though immune exposures that went unrecorded were likely present. The donor tested CMV seronegative, placing the donor among the 300 to 450 seronegative members of the cohort. Every donor gave a peripheral blood sample, and the peripheral blood mononuclear cells from that sample were used for TCR beta sequencing. Genomic DNA was extracted from the blood cell samples with the Qiagen DNeasy Blood Extraction Kit. Results and caveats for the whole study, not just this receptor: Linkage disequilibrium might explain the correlated functional status among segregating V segments, but an unknown experimental factor could not be excluded. In an earlier analysis of some 500 of the donors, most TCR beta V segments appeared in productive rearrangements about 87% or about 30% of the time, broadly matching IMGT annotations. Most TCR sequences were seen in very few donors, while some public TCRs were found in many individuals. A further reported finding was that TCR beta sequences accurately predicted the HLA-A and HLA-B alleles for most subjects in the first cohort. Assigning TCR associations to individual alleles was difficult when HLA alleles, especially DR and DQ, strongly co-occurred. Because HLA typing was unavailable for some donors at each locus, only the typed subset was used in association tests. A group of highly shared sequence variants was considered likely to be a technical artifact of the sequencing pipeline. Some IMGT-functional V segments, including TRBV6-2 and TRBV6-3, could not be distinguished by the 87-base-pair reads and were therefore excluded. The classifier was reported to diagnose cytomegalovirus status with high specificity and sensitivity in both the original and validation cohorts. V-gene and J-gene trimming of TCR beta chains was associated with a missense DCLRE1C variant in a later genetic analysis, and the association was replicated in an independent cohort. The authors suggested that the approach could potentially be generalized to other disease states and immunological phenotypes. Because counts were too low, about 15 rarely observed V segments, including chromosome 9 orphons, were left out of the earlier analysis of approximately 580 of the donors. A later analysis found that most CMV-associated TCR beta chains appeared HLA-restricted, with HLA associations seemingly driven largely by CMV exposure. Roughly uniform sequencing depth across donors was assumed in presence/absence analyses, although this assumption may not hold. A few of the identified cytomegalovirus-associated TCR beta chains were confirmed in vitro to be specific for cytomegalovirus antigens. Compared with equally common non-associated chains, HLA-associated TCR beta chains in a later analysis were more clonally expanded and had lower generation probabilities. A later analysis reported that several top co-occurrence clusters appeared linked to parvovirus B19, influenza, CMV and Epstein-Barr virus. According to a later analysis, TCR association rates differed among HLA loci, with DRB1 alleles showing the most associated TCRs and HLA-C alleles showing the fewest. In a later analysis, 15,000 to 20,000 TCR beta sequences were associated with specific HLA alleles at a false discovery rate of 0.05. A later genetic analysis reported fewer N-insertions in productive TCRs among donors in an Asian-associated ancestry cluster than the roughly 700-donor mean. This cohort had only TCR beta chains sequenced, and the lack of alpha or paired-chain data limited which features could be detected. For the cohort, immune exposure information was limited to CMV serostatus. A total of 150 or so TCR beta chains were listed by the study as associated with cytomegalovirus.

The sample taken for sequencing was PBMCs. The rearrangement combines TRBV10-3 with TRBJ1-1; no D segment can be confidently identified. This clonotype was obtained from a boy under 10 years old in good health and CMV-seronegative. The DNA reads as follows: TGTGCCATCAGTGAGTGGGCAGGTAACACTGAAGCTTTCTTT. Its translation reads: CAISEWAGNTEAFF.